What follows are 6 T cell receptor beta chains derived from one specimen sequenced in a study of T cells of healthy individuals. TCRdb processed the 5' RACE reads anew with MiXCR; each CDR3 protein has one entry. Among about 96,000 distinct CDR3 sequences listed, approximately 16% were seen once. The receptors originated from a human donor in good health.

The chain uses TRBV12-3 or TRBV12-4 and TRBJ2-3, with D hard to call. V was shortened by 3 bases and J by 2 bases, with 18 bases between the two germline ends. The CDR3 runs to 17 residues. CDR3 protein: CASSLFGPMRLTDTQYF. CDR3 bases: TGTGCCAGCAGTTTGTTTGGCCCGATGCGGCTCACAGATACGCAGTATTTT.

This clonotype appeared a few times. This CDR3 is CASSQEPGAGEQYF. The CDR3 nucleotides read TGTGCCAGCAGCCAAGAACCTGGGGCGGGGGAGCAGTACTTC. V gene TRBV4-2 combines with J gene TRBJ2-7; D is perhaps TRBD2 (6 bases). V was clipped by 0 bases and J by 7 bases, with 13 bases between them. Germline lookup yields CDR1 LGHNA and CDR2 YNFKEQ. The CDR3 has 14 residues.

The CDR3 loop reads CASSRRTGLRSYGYTF. The CDR3 DNA is TGTGCCAGCAGCCGCCGGACAGGGCTCAGGAGCTATGGCTACACCTTC. The chain carries TRBV7-2 and TRBJ1-2, with TRBD1 matching 8 bases. The V and J ends lost 5 bases and 4 bases, in that order; junction bases with no gene match: 12. Germline V CDR1 and CDR2: SGHTA, FQGNSA. The CDR3 is made up of 16 amino acids.

This rearrangement joins TRBV19 to TRBJ1-3, with D tentatively TRBD1 (5 bases). The CDR3 is 12 amino acids. Germline CDR1 and CDR2: LNHDA and SQIVND (reference sequence). V was trimmed by 9 bases and J by 6 bases, leaving 12 bases between them. This CDR3 reads CASRDGLNTIYF. The CDR3 bases are TGTGCCAGCCGGGACGGACTAAACACCATATATTTT.

The V and J genes are TRBV27 and TRBJ1-5; a weak D match, TRBD1 (6 bases). CDR3 length: 18 residues. V was pared by 2 bases and J by 4 bases, with 21 bases between. In germline, CDR1 is MNHEY, CDR2 SMNVEV (reference sequence). CDR3 region: CASSLKAQQGLTNQPQHF. CDR3 nucleotide sequence: TGTGCCAGCAGTTTAAAGGCACAACAGGGACTTACAAATCAGCCCCAGCATTTT.

This clonotype turned up a few times. The chain couples TRBV5-1 to TRBJ2-7, with TRBD2 matching 9 bases. The CDR3 is 14 residues long. The germline V gene encodes CDR1 SGHRS and CDR2 YFSETQ. V dropped 0 bases and J dropped 6; count of bases not matched to a gene: 4. DNA for the CDR3: TGCGCCAGCAGCTTGGGTGCGACTAGCGGCGAGCAGTACTTC. This gives the protein CASSLGATSGEQYF.